The 28 T cell receptor beta chains in this list originate from one sample, sequenced in a study of PD-L1 blockade in urothelial cancer (dated by TCRdb to about 2017). Library prep was done by the immunoSEQ multiplex PCR assay. In TCRdb, the immuneACCESS table is reduced to in-frame sequences with V and J assigned. These tables do not hold every clone; where another copy was compared, an unresolved V gene accounts for under half, and the others remain unexplained. This sample lists about 43,000 clones; roughly 91% were detected once. Jointly, the top ten make up roughly 15% of the sample. Sequencing was performed on PBMCs, taken around atezolizumab (anti-PD-L1) treatment. The receptors originated from a woman aged 60-75 years with urothelial cancer.

The chain couples TRBV4-2 to TRBJ2-7; 9 positions match TRBD1. V was pared by 2 bases and J by 9 bases, with 11 bases of the junction left unmatched. The length of the CDR3 is 15 residues. Germline V gene sequence: CDR1 LGHNA, CDR2 YNFKEQ. Here the CDR3 reads CASSQPLWDREVQYF. In DNA, the CDR3 is TGTGCCAGCAGCCAACCGTTGTGGGACAGGGAGGTGCAGTACTTC.

The chain combines TRBV25-1 with TRBJ1-4, with D perhaps matching TRBD1 (6 bases). The CDR3 runs 14 residues. CDR1 and CDR2 from the germline V gene are MGHDK and SYGVNS. The V end lost 1 base, the J end lost 7 bases, and 10 bases lay between the germline ends. This CDR3 reads CASSESGGVEKLFF. The CDR3 DNA reads TGTGCCAGCAGTGAATCGGGGGGCGTTGAAAAACTGTTTTTT. The full variable domain, with the rest looked up from reference TRBV25-1 and TRBJ1-4, is EADIYQTPRYLVIGTGKKITLECSQTMGHDKMYWYQQDPGMELHLIHYSYGVNSTEKGDLSSESTVSRIRTEHFPLTLESARPSHTSQYLCASSESGGVEKLFFGSGTQLSVL.

The CDR3 here is CASSLDRVAGANVLTF. The DNA for the CDR3 is TGTGCCAGCAGCTTGGACAGGGTGGCTGGGGCCAACGTCCTGACTTTC. The J gene is TRBJ2-6, the V gene TRBV5-6; D may be TRBD1 (6 bases). Germline V gene data show CDR1 as SGHDT and CDR2 as YYEEEE. V was shortened by 0 bases and J by 2 bases, with 9 bases between the two germline ends. This CDR3 is built from 16 residues.

The chain's CDR3 is CASSEGPPLDYGYTF. The CDR3 nucleotides are TGTGCCAGCAGTGAGGGGCCTCCACTGGACTATGGCTACACCTTC. V is TRBV2 and J is TRBJ1-2; D possibly corresponds to TRBD1 (5 bases). CDR1 is SNHLY and CDR2 is FYNNEI in the germline V gene. Trimming cost V 3 bases and J 3 bases, with 14 bases left between them. CDR3 length equals 15 residues.

This clone was observed a single time. The chain couples TRBV7-9 to TRBJ1-1; D not resolved. The CDR3 contains 11 residues. Germline V gene lookup returns CDR1 SEHNR and CDR2 FQNEAQ (reference sequence). Trimming removed 4 bases from V and 11 bases from J, with 11 bases in between. The CDR3 region is CASSSLQSAFF. The DNA for the CDR3 is TGTGCCAGCAGCTCCTTGCAGTCGGCTTTCTTT.

The CDR3: CASGGGYEQYF. CDR3 DNA sequence: TGCGCCAGCGGGGGAGGGTACGAGCAGTACTTC. V usage is TRBV5-1 and J usage is TRBJ2-7; 7 nucleotides line up with TRBD2. V was pared by 7 bases and J by 4 bases, with 2 bases of the junction left unmatched. CDR1 is SGHRS and CDR2 is YFSETQ in the germline V gene. The CDR3 contains 11 residues.

This chain connects TRBV12-2 to TRBJ1-6. TRBV12-2 is termed a pseudogene. The CDR3 spans 19 residues. The CDR3, as DNA: TGTGCAAGTCGCTTGGGCTTCTCCTCTCGGGACTTCTTTAATTCACCCCTCCACTTT. Protein sequence: CASRLGFSSRDFFNSPLHF.

This chain connects TRBV5-6 to TRBJ1-2, with 9 bases lining up with TRBD1. Germline trimming cut 0 bases from V and 1 base from J; bases unmatched to any gene: 1. This CDR3 is built from 15 residues. Germline-derived CDR1 and CDR2 are SGHDT and YYEEEE. The CDR3 sequence is CASSLGDRDNYGYTF. The CDR3 DNA reads as TGTGCCAGCAGCTTGGGGGACAGGGATAACTATGGCTACACCTTC.

V usage is TRBV6-5 and J usage is TRBJ2-5, with D perhaps TRBD2 (6 bases). Germline V lookup: CDR1 MNHEY, CDR2 SVGAGI. V gave up 6 bases and J gave up 5 bases, with 13 bases separating them. The CDR3 length is 13 residues. The CDR3 DNA is TGTGCCAGCAGCGGGAGTATGTCTGAGACCCAGTACTTC. This translates into CASSGSMSETQYF.

V gene TRBV27 combines with J gene TRBJ2-4; 14 nucleotides align to TRBD2. The CDR3 sequence is 14 residues long. V lost 5 bases and J lost 11; bases outside the gene matches: 5. Germline assignment: CDR1 MNHEY and CDR2 SMNVEV (reference sequence). In DNA, the CDR3 is TGTGCCAGCAGTCCGGGACTAGCGGGAGTCGTTCAGTACTTC. It codes for CASSPGLAGVVQYF.

CDR3 protein: CASTYDGGAGANVLTF. CDR3 DNA sequence: TGTGCCAGCACCTACGATGGGGGGGCCGGGGCCAACGTCCTGACTTTC. The chain combines TRBV27 with TRBJ2-6; TRBD2 might be the D (7 bases). Germline CDR1 and CDR2: MNHEY and SMNVEV (reference sequence). The length of the CDR3 is 16 residues. The V end was cut by 7 bases, the J end by 4 bases, with 17 bases between. The full variable domain, rest sourced from reference TRBV27 and TRBJ2-6, is EAQVTQNPRYLITVTGKKLTVTCSQNMNHEYMSWYRQDPGLGLRQIYYSMNVEVTDKGDVPEGYKVSRKEKRNFPLILESPSPNQTSLYFCASTYDGGAGANVLTFGAGSRLTVL.

The V and J genes are TRBV7-2 and TRBJ1-1, with TRBD1 identical over 7 bases. Trimming removed 1 base from V and 7 bases from J; junction bases left unmatched: 6. This CDR3 is built from 14 residues. From germline, CDR1 is SGHTA and CDR2 FQGNSA. The CDR3 loop reads CASSLETGPGEAFF. As DNA, the CDR3 is TGTGCCAGCAGCTTAGAGACAGGGCCCGGTGAAGCTTTCTTT.

The chain combines TRBV7-9 with TRBJ2-7; 7 positions match TRBD1. The CDR3 totals 14 residues. In germline, CDR1 is SEHNR, CDR2 FQNEAQ (reference sequence). V was clipped by 5 bases and J by 5 bases; unmatched bases: 9. The CDR3 coding sequence is TGTGCCAGCAGCCCCCGACAGGGTTTTAACGAGCAGTACTTC. Translation: CASSPRQGFNEQYF.

The chain links TRBV7-8 to TRBJ1-5, with a tentative D call TRBD1 (6 bases). Germline lookup yields CDR1 SGHVS and CDR2 FQNEAQ. The CDR3 contains 15 residues. The ends were cut back, 1 base at V and 4 bases at J, with 11 bases in the middle. The CDR3, as DNA: TGTGCCAGCAGCTTAGAAGGGACACCTAATCAGCCCCAGCATTTT. Protein product: CASSLEGTPNQPQHF.

The chain recombines TRBV29-1 with TRBJ2-7; 7 positions match TRBD1. J was trimmed by 3 bases and V by 4 bases; bases with no gene match: 3. Germline values: CDR1 SQVTM, CDR2 ANQGSEA. This CDR3 spans 12 amino acids. Written as DNA, the CDR3 is TGCAGCGTTGGGGGACAGCGCTACGAGCAGTACTTC. It translates to CSVGGQRYEQYF.

The CDR3 coding sequence is TGTGCCAGCAGCAAATGGGGGCCTGTCGAGACCCAGTACTTC. Its translation is CASSKWGPVETQYF. The rearrangement uses TRBV21-1 and TRBJ2-5; TRBD1, the D gene given by the table, was not confirmed from the DNA. TRBV21-1 is labeled a pseudogene. There are 14 residues in the CDR3.

The rearrangement uses TRBV9 and TRBJ2-1, with TRBD1 as a possible D gene (6 bases). V shed 0 bases and J shed 6 bases, with 10 bases lying between them. This CDR3 spans 14 amino acids. Germline V gene data show CDR1 as SGDLS and CDR2 as YYNGEE. The CDR3, as DNA: TGTGCCAGCAGCGTAGAGGTAGGGGGCAATGAGCAGTTCTTC. This encodes CASSVEVGGNEQFF. Variable domain in full (rest from reference TRBV9 and TRBJ2-1): DSGVTQTPKHLITATGQRVTLRCSPRSGDLSVYWYQQSLDQGLQFLIQYYNGEERAKGNILERFSAQQFPDLHSELNLSSLELGDSALYFCASSVEVGGNEQFFGPGTRLTVL.

The V gene is TRBV10-1, the J gene TRBJ2-4, with a possible D match to TRBD2 (5 bases). Germline V gives CDR1 WNHNN, CDR2 SYGVQD (reference sequence). The V end lost 7 bases, the J end lost 6 bases, and 28 bases lay between the germline ends. The length of the CDR3 is 18 residues. As DNA, the CDR3 is TGCGCCAGCACTCCACCCCATTTTGGGGAGAAAGTGGTAAACATTCAGTACTTC. Translation: CASTPPHFGEKVVNIQYF.

The rearrangement uses TRBV10-3 and TRBJ1-5, with TRBD1 as a possible D gene (5 bases). V shed 4 bases and J shed 3 bases, with 7 bases lying between them. The CDR3 is made up of 13 amino acids. The germline V gene has CDR1 ENHRY and CDR2 SYGVKD. CDR3 region: CAISATVNQPQHF. CDR3 nucleotide sequence: TGTGCCATCAGTGCGACAGTCAATCAGCCCCAGCATTTT.

This chain uses TRBV18 with TRBJ1-1, with D possibly being TRBD1 (6 bases). Germline V gene data show CDR1 as KGHSH and CDR2 as LQKENI. This CDR3 is built from 16 residues. The V gene lost 6 bases and the J gene lost 1 base, with 18 bases spanning the gap. The CDR3 nucleotides are TGTGCCAGCTCGTTCACGGGGACACCGGAGAACACTGAAGCTTTCTTT. Translated: CASSFTGTPENTEAFF.

This chain links TRBV5-1 with TRBJ2-2; TRBD2 matches 14 bases. The CDR3 is 21 amino acids. The V and J ends lost 0 bases and 0 bases, in that order; junction bases with no gene match: 10. Looked up from germline, CDR1 is SGHRS and CDR2 is YFSETQ. The CDR3 is CASSLGGLAGVVVANTGELFF. CDR3 nucleotides: TGCGCCAGCAGCTTGGGGGGACTAGCGGGAGTCGTGGTAGCGAACACCGGGGAGCTGTTTTTT.

This chain links TRBV28 with TRBJ2-3, with D tentatively TRBD1 (5 bases). Germline V lookup: CDR1 MDHEN, CDR2 SYDVKM. V was clipped by 3 bases and J by 1 base, with 11 bases between them. CDR3 length: 15 residues. The DNA for the CDR3 is TGTGCCAGCAGTTTCCCCAGGGCGGGCACAGATACGCAGTATTTT. As protein: CASSFPRAGTDTQYF.

This rearrangement joins TRBV2 to TRBJ2-7; TRBD1 agrees at 8 bases. From germline, CDR1 is SNHLY and CDR2 FYNNEI. This CDR3 has 14 amino acids. V gave up 4 bases and J gave up 3 bases; unmatched junction bases: 5. In DNA form, the CDR3 reads TGTGCCAGCAGTGGACAGGGGAGAGACTACGAGCAGTACTTC. Translated: CASSGQGRDYEQYF.

The CDR3 loop is CASSRVSGRGYEQYF. The CDR3 DNA reads TGTGCCAGCAGCCGCGTTAGCGGGAGAGGCTACGAGCAGTACTTC. The chain joins TRBV5-4 to TRBJ2-7; 9 bases are a match to TRBD2. The J segment lost 3 bases and the V segment lost 4 bases, leaving 8 bases of the junction unmatched. Germline V CDR1 and CDR2: SGHNT, YYREEE (reference sequence). CDR3 length: 15 amino acids.

The chain couples TRBV10-3 to TRBJ2-6; TRBD1 aligns across 10 bases. This CDR3 has 18 amino acids. CDR1 and CDR2 (germline): ENHRY, SYGVKD. V was pared by 6 bases and J by 0 bases, with 8 bases of the junction left unmatched. DNA of the CDR3: TGTGCCATCAGCACCTTGGACAGGGGGAGCTCTGGGGCCAACGTCCTGACTTTC. Translated, it gives CAISTLDRGSSGANVLTF.

The CDR3 loop reads CAISSMGAFSYNEQFF. CDR3 bases: TGTGCCATCAGTAGTATGGGAGCCTTCTCCTACAATGAGCAGTTCTTC. The chain uses TRBV10-3 and TRBJ2-1; tentatively, D is TRBD2 (5 bases). The CDR3 covers 16 residues. Germline values: CDR1 ENHRY, CDR2 SYGVKD. Trimming pared 5 bases from V and 0 bases from J, leaving 14 bases between.

The V and J genes are TRBV9 and TRBJ2-1; 7 bases agree with TRBD2. Trimming cost V 0 bases and J 5 bases; bases outside gene matches: 5. The CDR3 is 15 residues long. The V gene's germline CDR1 is SGDLS and CDR2 YYNGEE. The CDR3: CASSVGGSGHNEQFF. Here the CDR3 DNA reads TGTGCCAGCAGCGTAGGCGGGAGCGGCCACAATGAGCAGTTCTTC.

V is TRBV28 and J is TRBJ2-5; a possible D gene is TRBD1 (5 bases). Trimming pared 2 bases from V and 1 base from J, leaving 11 bases between. The CDR3 runs 15 residues. The germline gives CDR1 MDHEN, CDR2 SYDVKM. The CDR3 coding sequence is TGTGCCAGCAGTTTAGGCACAGGCTTCCAAGAGACCCAGTACTTC. Protein sequence: CASSLGTGFQETQYF. The full variable domain, its missing parts supplied by reference TRBV28 and TRBJ2-5, is DVKVTQSSRYLVKRTGEKVFLECVQDMDHENMFWYRQDPGLGLRLIYFSYDVKMKEKGDIPEGYSVSREKKERFSLILESASTNQTSMYLCASSLGTGFQETQYFGPGTRLLVL.